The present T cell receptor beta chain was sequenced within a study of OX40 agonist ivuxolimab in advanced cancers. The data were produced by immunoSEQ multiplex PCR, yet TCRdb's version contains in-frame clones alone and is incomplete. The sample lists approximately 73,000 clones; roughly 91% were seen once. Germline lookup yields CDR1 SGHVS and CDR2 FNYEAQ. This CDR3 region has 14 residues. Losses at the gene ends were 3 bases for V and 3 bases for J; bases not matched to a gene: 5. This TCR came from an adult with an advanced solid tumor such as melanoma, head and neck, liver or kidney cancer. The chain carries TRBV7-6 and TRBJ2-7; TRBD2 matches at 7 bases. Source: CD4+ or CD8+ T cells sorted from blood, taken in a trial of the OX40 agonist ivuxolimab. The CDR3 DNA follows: TGTGCCAGCAGCTTTGGCGGGGGATTCTACGAGCAGTACTTC. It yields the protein CASSFGGGFYEQYF. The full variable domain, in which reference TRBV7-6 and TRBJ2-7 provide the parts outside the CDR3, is GAGVSQSPRYKVTKRGQDVALRCDPISGHVSLYWYRQALGQGPEFLTYFNYEAQQDKSGLPNDRFSAERPEGSISTLTIQRTEQRDSAMYRCASSFGGGFYEQYFGPGTRLTVT.